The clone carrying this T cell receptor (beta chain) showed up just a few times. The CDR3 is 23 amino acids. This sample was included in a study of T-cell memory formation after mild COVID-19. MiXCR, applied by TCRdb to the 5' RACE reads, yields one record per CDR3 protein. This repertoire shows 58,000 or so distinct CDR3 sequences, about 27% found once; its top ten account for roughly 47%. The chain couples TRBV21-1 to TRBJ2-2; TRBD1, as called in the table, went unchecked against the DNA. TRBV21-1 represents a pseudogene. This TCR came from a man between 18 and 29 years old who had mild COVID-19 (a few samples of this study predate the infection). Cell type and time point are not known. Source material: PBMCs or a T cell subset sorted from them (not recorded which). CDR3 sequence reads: CASSKMPYSGGRSSLWNTGELFF. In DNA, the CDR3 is TGTGCCAGCAGCAAAATGCCTTATTCGGGGGGGCGATCCTCCCTATGGAACACCGGGGAGCTGTTTTTT.